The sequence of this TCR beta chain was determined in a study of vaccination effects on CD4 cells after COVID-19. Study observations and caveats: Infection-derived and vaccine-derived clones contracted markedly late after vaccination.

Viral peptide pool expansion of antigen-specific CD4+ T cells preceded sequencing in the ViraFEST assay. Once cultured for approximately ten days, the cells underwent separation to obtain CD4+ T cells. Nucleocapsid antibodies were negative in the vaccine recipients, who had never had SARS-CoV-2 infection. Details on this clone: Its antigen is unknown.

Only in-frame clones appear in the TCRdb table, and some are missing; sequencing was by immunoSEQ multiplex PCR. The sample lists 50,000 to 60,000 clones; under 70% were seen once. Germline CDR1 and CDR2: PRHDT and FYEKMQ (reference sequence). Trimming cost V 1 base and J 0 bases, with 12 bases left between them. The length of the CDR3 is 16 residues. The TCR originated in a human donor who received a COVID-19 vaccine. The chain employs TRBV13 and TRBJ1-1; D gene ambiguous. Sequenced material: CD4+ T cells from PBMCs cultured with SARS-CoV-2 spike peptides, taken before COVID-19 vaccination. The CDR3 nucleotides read TGTGCCAGCAGCTTAGCGCGGTGGCCTATGAACACTGAAGCTTTCTTT. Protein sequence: CASSLARWPMNTEAFF. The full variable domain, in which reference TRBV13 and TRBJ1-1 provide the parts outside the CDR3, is AAGVIQSPRHLIKEKRETATLKCYPIPRHDTVYWYQQGPGQDPQFLISFYEKMQSDKGSIPDRFSAQQFSDYHSELNMSSLELGDSALYFCASSLARWPMNTEAFFGQGTRLTVV.